These T cell receptor beta chains were read from a single sample in a study of control samples from healthy donors and cancer patients. The table came from immunoSEQ multiplex PCR; TCRdb's copy has only in-frame clones and leaves some out. The table lists about 86,000 clones, 85% to 90% of them singletons, with 9.5% to 10% in the top ten. Sequencing was carried out using PBMCs. All receptors come from a woman aged 45-59 years with colorectal cancer. Each CDR3 is given with its conserved first and last residue. Each record gives: D gene, clone size, J gene, V gene, CDR3 length, CDR3 protein, CDR3 DNA. A D gene is named only where the DNA matches it firmly. Some rows have no size entry. The others give once, few or many, or a class for an expanded clone.

d_gene: TRBD1
abundance: NA
j_gene: TRBJ1-6
v_gene: TRBV18
len: 14
CDR3aa: CASSYGQDNSPLHF
CDR3nt: TGTGCCAGCTCATATGGACAGGATAATTCACCCCTCCACTTT

d_gene: NA
abundance: NA
j_gene: TRBJ2-3
v_gene: TRBV19
len: 15
CDR3aa: CASKIGRGLTDTQYF
CDR3nt: TGTGCCAGTAAAATAGGACGGGGCCTCACAGATACGCAGTATTTT

d_gene: NA
abundance: few
j_gene: TRBJ1-5
v_gene: TRBV13
len: 18
CDR3aa: CASSLGFRSPYSNQPQHF
CDR3nt: TGTGCCAGCAGCTTAGGGTTTCGGTCGCCCTATAGCAATCAGCCCCAGCATTTT

d_gene: NA
abundance: NA
j_gene: TRBJ2-3
v_gene: TRBV5-6
len: 12
CDR3aa: CASSFWADTQYF
CDR3nt: TGTGCCAGCAGCTTCTGGGCAGATACGCAGTATTTT

d_gene: TRBD1
abundance: NA
j_gene: TRBJ1-5
v_gene: TRBV3-1/TRBV3-2
len: 20
CDR3aa: CASSQVRTGKEGYSNQPQHF
CDR3nt: TGTGCCAGCAGCCAAGTTCGGACAGGGAAGGAGGGATATAGCAATCAGCCCCAGCATTTT

d_gene: TRBD1
abundance: NA
j_gene: TRBJ1-6
v_gene: TRBV19
len: 15
CDR3aa: CASTLSGQGNSPLHF
CDR3nt: TGTGCCAGTACCCTCTCGGGACAGGGCAATTCACCCCTCCACTTT

d_gene: NA
abundance: NA
j_gene: TRBJ2-1
v_gene: TRBV5-1
len: 15
CDR3aa: CASSLVLGPYNEQFF
CDR3nt: TGCGCCAGCAGCTTGGTGTTAGGCCCCTACAATGAGCAGTTCTTC

d_gene: NA
abundance: NA
j_gene: TRBJ2-3
v_gene: TRBV21-1
len: 16
CDR3aa: CASSRGSGGATDTQYF
CDR3nt: TGTGCCAGCAGCAGGGGTAGCGGGGGGGCCACAGATACGCAGTATTTT

d_gene: TRBD1
abundance: NA
j_gene: TRBJ1-5
v_gene: TRBV2
len: 16
CDR3aa: CASSPQGARNNQPQHF
CDR3nt: TGTGCCAGCAGCCCACAGGGGGCAAGGAACAATCAGCCCCAGCATTTT

d_gene: TRBD1
abundance: NA
j_gene: TRBJ2-2
v_gene: TRBV4-2
len: 15
CDR3aa: CASSQQGQGAGELFF
CDR3nt: TGTGCCAGCAGCCAACAGGGACAGGGGGCCGGGGAGCTGTTTTTT

d_gene: NA
abundance: NA
j_gene: TRBJ1-2
v_gene: TRBV5-3
len: 15
CDR3aa: CARSLSTDSEYGYTF
CDR3nt: TGTGCCAGAAGCTTGTCAACGGACAGCGAGTATGGCTACACCTTC

d_gene: NA
abundance: once
j_gene: TRBJ2-2
v_gene: TRBV28
len: 14
CDR3aa: CASSPLGVTGELFF
CDR3nt: TGTGCCAGCAGCCCCCTGGGGGTAACCGGGGAGCTGTTTTTT

d_gene: TRBD2
abundance: NA
j_gene: TRBJ2-3
v_gene: TRBV19
len: 13
CDR3aa: CASSTSGTDTQYF
CDR3nt: TGTGCCAGTTCGACTAGCGGCACAGATACGCAGTATTTT

d_gene: NA
abundance: NA
j_gene: TRBJ1-2
v_gene: TRBV12-3/TRBV12-4
len: 13
CDR3aa: CASSIAGNYGYTF
CDR3nt: TGTGCCAGCAGTATCGCAGGGAACTATGGCTACACCTTC

d_gene: NA
abundance: NA
j_gene: TRBJ2-5
v_gene: TRBV11-3
len: 15
CDR3aa: CASSLVGPNQETQYF
CDR3nt: TGTGCCAGCAGCTTAGTGGGACCGAACCAAGAGACCCAGTACTTC

d_gene: NA
abundance: NA
j_gene: TRBJ2-2
v_gene: TRBV28
len: 14
CDR3aa: CASKPGSITGELFF
CDR3nt: TGTGCCAGCAAACCGGGATCTATCACCGGGGAGCTGTTTTTT

d_gene: NA
abundance: NA
j_gene: TRBJ2-1
v_gene: TRBV9
len: 15
CDR3aa: CASSVRASAYNEQFF
CDR3nt: TGTGCCAGCAGCGTAAGGGCTAGCGCTTACAATGAGCAGTTCTTC

d_gene: TRBD2
abundance: NA
j_gene: TRBJ2-1
v_gene: TRBV5-1
len: 15
CDR3aa: CASSLGSGGRYEQFF
CDR3nt: TGCGCCAGCAGCTTGGGCAGCGGGGGGAGGTATGAGCAGTTCTTC

d_gene: NA
abundance: NA
j_gene: TRBJ2-1
v_gene: TRBV5-1
len: 12
CDR3aa: CASSRIEGEQFF
CDR3nt: TGCGCCAGCAGCCGGATCGAGGGAGAGCAGTTCTTC

d_gene: TRBD1
abundance: NA
j_gene: TRBJ1-1
v_gene: TRBV10-3
len: 12
CDR3aa: CAIRQGDTEAFF
CDR3nt: TGTGCCATCAGACAGGGGGACACTGAAGCTTTCTTT

d_gene: NA
abundance: NA
j_gene: TRBJ1-1
v_gene: TRBV5-6
len: 15
CDR3aa: CASSWRDTRNTEAFF
CDR3nt: TGTGCCAGCAGCTGGCGGGACACGCGGAACACTGAAGCTTTCTTT

d_gene: NA
abundance: NA
j_gene: TRBJ1-2
v_gene: TRBV5-8
len: 13
CDR3aa: CASSLSGTSGYTF
CDR3nt: TGTGCCAGCAGCTTGTCGGGGACGAGTGGCTACACCTTC

d_gene: TRBD2
abundance: NA
j_gene: TRBJ2-5
v_gene: TRBV3-1/TRBV3-2
len: 14
CDR3aa: CASSPLAGAETQYF
CDR3nt: TGTGCCAGCAGCCCTCTAGCGGGGGCAGAGACCCAGTACTTC

d_gene: NA
abundance: NA
j_gene: TRBJ2-6
v_gene: TRBV6-4
len: 15
CDR3aa: CASSPSGTGANVLTF
CDR3nt: TGTGCCAGCAGTCCCTCAGGGACTGGGGCCAACGTCCTGACTTTC

d_gene: NA
abundance: NA
j_gene: TRBJ1-6
v_gene: TRBV7-8
len: 15
CDR3aa: CASSLDREKYSPLHF
CDR3nt: TGTGCCAGCAGCTTAGACAGGGAGAAGTATTCACCCCTCCACTTT

d_gene: NA
abundance: NA
j_gene: TRBJ1-5
v_gene: TRBV2
len: 15
CDR3aa: CASRETGIGNQPQHF
CDR3nt: TGTGCCAGCAGGGAAACCGGGATAGGCAATCAGCCCCAGCATTTT

d_gene: NA
abundance: NA
j_gene: TRBJ2-5
v_gene: TRBV18
len: 13
CDR3aa: CASSPAYSETQYF
CDR3nt: TGTGCCAGCTCACCAGCCTATTCTGAGACCCAGTACTTC

d_gene: TRBD1
abundance: NA
j_gene: TRBJ1-2
v_gene: TRBV6-5
len: 14
CDR3aa: CATRRDRANYGYTF
CDR3nt: TGTGCCACCCGGAGGGACAGGGCTAACTATGGCTACACCTTC

d_gene: NA
abundance: NA
j_gene: TRBJ1-3
v_gene: TRBV5-1
len: 14
CDR3aa: CASSFTGLGNTIYF
CDR3nt: TGCGCCAGCAGCTTTACAGGGTTGGGAAACACCATATATTTT

d_gene: NA
abundance: few
j_gene: TRBJ1-5
v_gene: TRBV28
len: 16
CDR3aa: CASSLLQYYSNQPQHF
CDR3nt: TGTGCCAGCAGCCTGCTTCAATACTATAGCAATCAGCCCCAGCATTTT

d_gene: NA
abundance: NA
j_gene: TRBJ1-1
v_gene: TRBV6-5
len: 14
CDR3aa: CATSVKETNTEAFF
CDR3nt: TGTGCCACCTCAGTTAAGGAGACGAACACTGAAGCTTTCTTT

d_gene: NA
abundance: NA
j_gene: TRBJ2-3
v_gene: TRBV12-3/TRBV12-4
len: 13
CDR3aa: CASSSGVPDTQYF
CDR3nt: TGTGCCAGCAGTTCGGGGGTCCCAGATACGCAGTATTTT

d_gene: NA
abundance: NA
j_gene: TRBJ1-1
v_gene: TRBV15
len: 14
CDR3aa: CATSPRGETTEAFF
CDR3nt: TGTGCCACCAGCCCAAGGGGAGAGACCACTGAAGCTTTCTTT

d_gene: NA
abundance: once
j_gene: TRBJ1-2
v_gene: TRBV10-3
len: 12
CDR3aa: CAISTGYYGYTF
CDR3nt: TGTGCCATCAGCACAGGGTACTATGGCTACACCTTC

d_gene: TRBD1
abundance: NA
j_gene: TRBJ1-2
v_gene: TRBV6-5
len: 15
CDR3aa: CASSAKSTGEAGYTF
CDR3nt: TGTGCCAGCAGCGCAAAGTCCACAGGGGAAGCTGGCTACACCTTC

d_gene: TRBD2
abundance: NA
j_gene: TRBJ2-3
v_gene: TRBV29-1
len: 14
CDR3aa: CSVASGGMTDTQYF
CDR3nt: TGCAGCGTTGCGAGCGGGGGGATGACAGATACGCAGTATTTT

d_gene: NA
abundance: NA
j_gene: TRBJ1-2
v_gene: TRBV7-9
len: 13
CDR3aa: CASSKTNNYGYTF
CDR3nt: TGTGCCAGCAGCAAGACAAATAACTATGGCTACACCTTC

d_gene: TRBD1
abundance: NA
j_gene: TRBJ2-5
v_gene: TRBV5-5
len: 15
CDR3aa: CASSFTGAVQETQYF
CDR3nt: TGTGCCAGCAGCTTTACAGGGGCCGTCCAAGAGACCCAGTACTTC

d_gene: TRBD1
abundance: NA
j_gene: TRBJ1-1
v_gene: TRBV5-1
len: 14
CDR3aa: CASSHGQENTEAFF
CDR3nt: TGCGCCAGCAGCCATGGACAGGAGAACACTGAAGCTTTCTTT

d_gene: NA
abundance: NA
j_gene: TRBJ2-1
v_gene: TRBV19
len: 14
CDR3aa: CASSNRVPYNEQFF
CDR3nt: TGTGCCAGTAGTAACAGGGTCCCCTACAATGAGCAGTTCTTC

d_gene: NA
abundance: NA
j_gene: TRBJ1-4
v_gene: TRBV27
len: 13
CDR3aa: CASSDRFYEKLFF
CDR3nt: TGTGCCAGCAGTGACAGGTTTTATGAAAAACTGTTTTTT

d_gene: TRBD1
abundance: NA
j_gene: TRBJ1-1
v_gene: TRBV5-1
len: 14
CDR3aa: CASSLPGGRAEAFF
CDR3nt: TGCGCCAGCAGCTTACCAGGGGGCCGGGCTGAAGCTTTCTTT

d_gene: TRBD1
abundance: NA
j_gene: TRBJ1-4
v_gene: TRBV20-1
len: 11
CDR3aa: CSAGQNEKLFF
CDR3nt: TGCAGTGCGGGACAGAATGAAAAACTGTTTTTT

d_gene: NA
abundance: NA
j_gene: TRBJ1-5
v_gene: TRBV6-1
len: 15
CDR3aa: CASSEGEVGNQPQHF
CDR3nt: TGTGCCAGCAGTGAGGGAGAGGTTGGCAATCAGCCCCAGCATTTT

d_gene: NA
abundance: NA
j_gene: TRBJ2-3
v_gene: TRBV30
len: 11
CDR3aa: CAWGDADTQYF
CDR3nt: TGTGCCTGGGGTGATGCAGATACGCAGTATTTT